This T cell receptor beta chain derives from a study of beta chain features in type 1 diabetes. Study findings and constraints: Possibly, sequencing cDNA over-represented cells that had high TCR expression levels. PCR could preferentially amplify shorter templates, alike in patients and controls. Type 1 diabetes patients showed fewer insertions and more deletions at VDJ junctions.

cDNA synthesis used the whole RNA isolate, giving expressed TCRB sequences. Sequenced by immunoSEQ multiplex PCR; TCRdb stores in-frame clones only, minus some. The profile shows 15,000 to 20,000 clones, 55% of them singletons. Cell sorting via CD45RO/CCR7/CD25/CD127/CD95/CD27 was performed to obtain CD4+ naive, central memory, regulatory and stem cell-like memory cells. For this clone: Antigen specificity is unknown.

The TCR sequence derives from a woman between 18 and 30 years old in good health. Specimen: stem cell memory CD4+ T cells from blood.

The CDR3 reads CASRTGGGYGYTF. The DNA of the CDR3 is TGTGCCAGCAGGACAGGGGGTGGCTATGGCTACACCTTC. The chain couples TRBV5-4 to TRBJ1-2; 9 nucleotides align to TRBD1. Trimming took 5 bases from V and 4 from J; bases not matched to a gene: 3. CDR3 length: 13 residues. Germline CDR1 and CDR2: SGHNT and YYREEE (reference sequence). The variable domain in full, with the rest retrieved from reference TRBV5-4 and TRBJ1-2, is ETGVTQSPTHLIKTRGQQVTLRCSSQSGHNTVSWYQQALGQGPQFIFQYYREEENGRGNFPPRFSGLQFPNYSSELNVNALELDDSALYLCASRTGGGYGYTFGSGTRLTVV.